This T cell receptor (beta chain) was sequenced during a study of shared clonotypes between healthy human individuals. The assay was run at deep level. TCRdb keeps only in-frame clones here, not all; method: immunoSEQ multiplex PCR. This sample yields 2 million to 2.5 million clones, of which approximately 93% are seen a single time; about 0.38% belongs to the top ten. The V end was cut by 2 bases, the J end by 11 bases, with 24 bases between. Germline V gene data show CDR1 as GTSNPN and CDR2 as SVGIG (reference sequence). The CDR3 runs 15 residues. It was into CD45RA+ naive and CD45RA-negative memory subsets that the CD4+ cells were split.

V usage is TRBV30 and J usage is TRBJ2-5; perhaps TRBD2 as D (6 bases). The sequenced material came from naive CD4+ T cells from PBMCs. Subset of the sample: CD45RA+ positively selected. This clonotype was obtained from a man between 18 and 29 years old in good health. Some clones in this sample may be carry-over from other donors' samples. The CDR3 DNA reads as TGTGCCTGGAGTCACCCCCTTGCGGGAACTCACGGGCAGTACTTC. Translating gives CAWSHPLAGTHGQYF.